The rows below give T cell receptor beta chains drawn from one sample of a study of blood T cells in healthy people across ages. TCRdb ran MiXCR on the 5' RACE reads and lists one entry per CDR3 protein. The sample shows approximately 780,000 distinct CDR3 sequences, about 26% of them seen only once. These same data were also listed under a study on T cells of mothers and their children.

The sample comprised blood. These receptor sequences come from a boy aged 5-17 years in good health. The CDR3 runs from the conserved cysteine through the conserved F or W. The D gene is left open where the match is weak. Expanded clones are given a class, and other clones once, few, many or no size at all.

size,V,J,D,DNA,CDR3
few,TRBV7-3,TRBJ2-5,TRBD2,TGTGCCAGCAGCTTAACGGCCGGGACCAGCGGGGGAGAGACCCAGTACTTC,CASSLTAGTSGGETQYF
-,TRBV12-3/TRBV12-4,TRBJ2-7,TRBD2,TGTGCCAGCAGTTTATGGGGAGGGAAGAGCTCCTACGAGCAGTACTTC,CASSLWGGKSSYEQYF
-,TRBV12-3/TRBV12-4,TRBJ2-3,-,TGTGCCAGCAGTTTAGCGGGGTACGGGACAGATACGCAGTATTTT,CASSLAGYGTDTQYF
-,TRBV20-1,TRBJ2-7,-,TGCAGTGCTCAGATGCGGACGCAAAAAGTGCAGTACTTC,CSAQMRTQKVQYF
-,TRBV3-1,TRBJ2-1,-,TGTGCCAGCAGGAGACTAGGGGACTACAATGAGCAGTTCTTC,CASRRLGDYNEQFF
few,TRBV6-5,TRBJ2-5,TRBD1,TGTGCCAGCAGAGGACAGGGGCGGGAGACCCAGTACTTC,CASRGQGRETQYF
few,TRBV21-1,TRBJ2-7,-,TGTGCCAGCAGCAAACTGTGGGGGTACGAGCAGTACTTC,CASSKLWGYEQYF
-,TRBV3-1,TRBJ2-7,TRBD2,TGTGCCAGCAGCTTCGGGACTAACTCCTACGAGCAGTACTTC,CASSFGTNSYEQYF
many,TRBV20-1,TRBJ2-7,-,TGCAGTGCCGAAAGCCACAGGGAGCAGTACTTC,CSAESHREQYF
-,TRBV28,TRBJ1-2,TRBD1,TGTGCCAGCTGGACAGGCTACTATGGCTACACCTTC,CASWTGYYGYTF
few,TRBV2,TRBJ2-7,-,TGTGCCAGCAGACGGAGTTTGGTCTATTCCTACGAGCAGTACTTC,CASRRSLVYSYEQYF
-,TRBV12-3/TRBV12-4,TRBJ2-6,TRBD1,TGTGCCAGCACTACCCTTGAGGGGGCCGAACGCACCTCTGGGGCCAACGTCCTGACTTTC,CASTTLEGAERTSGANVLTF
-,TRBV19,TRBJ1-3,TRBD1,TGTGCCAGTAGTATCTCTTCGGGACAGGCGGACACCATATATTTT,CASSISSGQADTIYF
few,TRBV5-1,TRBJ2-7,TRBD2,TGCGCCAGCAGCTTGGGTGGCGGGGGGCCCTACGAGCAGTACTTC,CASSLGGGGPYEQYF
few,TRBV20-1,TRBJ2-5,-,TGCAGTGCTAGCAGAACCCGGGACCTCCATGGGACCCAGTACTTC,CSASRTRDLHGTQYF
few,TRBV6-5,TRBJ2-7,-,TGTGCCAGCAGGTTCAACTGCGAGCAGTACTTC,CASRFNCEQYF
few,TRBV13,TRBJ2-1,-,TGTGCCAGCAGCTTACTGACTCGACACTACAATGAGCAGTTCTTC,CASSLLTRHYNEQFF
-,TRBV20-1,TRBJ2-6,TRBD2,TGCAGTGCTCCCACGGGTCTAGCGGTCTCTGGGGCCAACGTCCTGACTTTC,CSAPTGLAVSGANVLTF
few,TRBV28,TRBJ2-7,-,TGTGCCAGCAGCTTAACATGGTACGAGCAGTACTTC,CASSLTWYEQYF
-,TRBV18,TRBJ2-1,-,TGTGCCAGCTCACCACCGGCGCCCTTAAATGAGCAGTTCTTC,CASSPPAPLNEQFF
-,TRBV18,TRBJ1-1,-,TGTGCCAGCTCACCACCGTGGACAAATGATGAAGCTTTCTTT,CASSPPWTNDEAFF
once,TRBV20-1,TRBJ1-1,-,TGCAGTGCCAGTGAGGAGATTGACACTGAAGCTTTCTTT,CSASEEIDTEAFF
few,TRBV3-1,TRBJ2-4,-,TGTGCCAGCAGCCGACAGGAACGGAACATTCAGTACTTC,CASSRQERNIQYF
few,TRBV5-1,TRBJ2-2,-,TGCGCCAGCAGCCCATCGACGGCTAACACCGGGGAGCTGTTTTTT,CASSPSTANTGELFF
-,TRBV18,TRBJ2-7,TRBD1,TGTGCCAGCTCACCTGGGGGGACAGGGGCCTACGAGCAGTACTTC,CASSPGGTGAYEQYF
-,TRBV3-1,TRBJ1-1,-,TGTGCCAGCAGCCAGGGGATTACTGAAGCTTTCTTT,CASSQGITEAFF
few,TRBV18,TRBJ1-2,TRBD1,TGTGCCAGCTCACCGGAGACAGGGGGTTATGGCTACACCTTC,CASSPETGGYGYTF
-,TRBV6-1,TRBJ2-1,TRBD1,TGTGCCAGCAGGGTGGACAGGGGGGAAAGGGTCTTC,CASRVDRGERVF
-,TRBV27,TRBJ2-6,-,TGTGCCAGCAGTCCAACTTACTCTGGGGCCAACGTCCTGACTTTC,CASSPTYSGANVLTF
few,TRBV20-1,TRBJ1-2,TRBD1,TGCAGTGGGCGACAGGGATCCTATGGCTACACCTTC,CSGRQGSYGYTF
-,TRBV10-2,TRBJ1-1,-,TGCGCCAGCAGCCAATCTTCTCAGGGGCTGGGTATGAACACTGAAGCTTTCTTT,CASSQSSQGLGMNTEAFF
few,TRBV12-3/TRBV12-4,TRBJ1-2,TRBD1,TGTGCCAGCAGTTCGGACAGGTTCCGGGCGTTC,CASSSDRFRAF
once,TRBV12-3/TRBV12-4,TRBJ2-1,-,TGTGCCAGCAGCTTGCTGAGCAGGGGGGCTTTCAATGAGCAGTTCTTC,CASSLLSRGAFNEQFF
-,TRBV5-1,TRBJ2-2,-,TGCGCCAGCAGCTTCGAGACTAGGAGGAACGCGCGAACCGGGGAGCTGTTTTTT,CASSFETRRNARTGELFF
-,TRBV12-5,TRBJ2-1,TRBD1,TGTGCTAGTGGTCTGGGGGGACAGGGGCGTTATCATGATGAGCAGTTCTTC,CASGLGGQGRYHDEQFF
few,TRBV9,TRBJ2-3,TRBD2,TGTGCCAGCAGCGTACCTGGTGGGGGGGGCACAGATACGCAGTATTTT,CASSVPGGGGTDTQYF
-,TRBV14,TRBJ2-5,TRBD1,TGTGCCAGCAGTCCGACAGGGTACCAAGAGACCCAGTACTTC,CASSPTGYQETQYF
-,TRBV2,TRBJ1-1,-,TGTGCCAGCAGAATCGGAGGGCCCTCGGGGGAGAGGACTGAAGCTTTCTTT,CASRIGGPSGERTEAFF
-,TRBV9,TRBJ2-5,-,TGTGCCAGCAGCGTCGGAGGGGGGAAGACCCAGTACTTC,CASSVGGGKTQYF
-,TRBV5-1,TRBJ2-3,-,TGCGCCAGCAGCTCCGGACAGTCGGCTATTACAAATACGCAGTATTTT,CASSSGQSAITNTQYF
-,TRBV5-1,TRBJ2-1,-,TGCGCCAGCCGTAACAAGGGGCCTATCTACAATGAGCAGTTCTTC,CASRNKGPIYNEQFF
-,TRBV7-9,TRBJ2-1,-,TGTGCCAGCAGCCCCGAGGAGCAGTTCTTC,CASSPEEQFF
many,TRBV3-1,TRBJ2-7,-,TGTGCCAGCAGCCAAGGATTCTACGAGCAGTACTTC,CASSQGFYEQYF
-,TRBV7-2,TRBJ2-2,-,TGTGCCAGCAGCGGATCTAGGGGTGAATACACCGGGGAGCTGTTTTTT,CASSGSRGEYTGELFF
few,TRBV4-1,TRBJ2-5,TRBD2,TGCGCCAGCAGCCAAGGTGTGAGGAGCGGGGGGTTCCAAGAGACCCAGTACTTC,CASSQGVRSGGFQETQYF
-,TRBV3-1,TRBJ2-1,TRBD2,TGTGCCAGCACAACTAGCGGGAGGGTCTACAATGAGCAGTTCTTC,CASTTSGRVYNEQFF
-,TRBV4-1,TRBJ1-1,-,TGCGCCAGCAGCCAAGAAGAGGACCCGAACACTGAAGCTTTCTTT,CASSQEEDPNTEAFF
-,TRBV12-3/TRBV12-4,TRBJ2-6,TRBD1,TGTGCCAGCAGTTTATGGACAGGGGTCTCTGGGGCCAACGTCCTGACTTTC,CASSLWTGVSGANVLTF
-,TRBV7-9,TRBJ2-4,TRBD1,TGTGCCAGCAGCTTAGGACAGGGAACCTCCAAAAACATTCAGTACTTC,CASSLGQGTSKNIQYF
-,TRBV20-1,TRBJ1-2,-,TGCAGTGCTAGATGGGGCGGGCAGGGTGGCTACACCTTC,CSARWGGQGGYTF
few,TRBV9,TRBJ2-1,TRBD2,TGTGCCAGCAGCTCTAGAGGGACTAGCGGGGGCAAAGACAATGAGCAGTTCTTC,CASSSRGTSGGKDNEQFF
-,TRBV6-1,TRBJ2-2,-,TGTGCCAGCAGAGGACCCTCCGGGGAGCTGTTTTTT,CASRGPSGELFF
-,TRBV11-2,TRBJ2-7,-,TGTGCCAGCAGCTTAGGGAGGAATTCCGAGCAGTACTTC,CASSLGRNSEQYF
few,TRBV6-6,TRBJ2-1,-,TGTGCCAGCAGTTACTCACTAGACAGTCATGAGCAGTTCTTC,CASSYSLDSHEQFF
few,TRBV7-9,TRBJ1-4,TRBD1,TGTGCCAGCAGCTTAGGAGGACAGGGGGATGAAAAACTGTTTTTT,CASSLGGQGDEKLFF
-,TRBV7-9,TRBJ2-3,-,TGTGCCAGCAGCTTAGTCGGCTACGCTAGCACAGATACGCAGTATTTT,CASSLVGYASTDTQYF